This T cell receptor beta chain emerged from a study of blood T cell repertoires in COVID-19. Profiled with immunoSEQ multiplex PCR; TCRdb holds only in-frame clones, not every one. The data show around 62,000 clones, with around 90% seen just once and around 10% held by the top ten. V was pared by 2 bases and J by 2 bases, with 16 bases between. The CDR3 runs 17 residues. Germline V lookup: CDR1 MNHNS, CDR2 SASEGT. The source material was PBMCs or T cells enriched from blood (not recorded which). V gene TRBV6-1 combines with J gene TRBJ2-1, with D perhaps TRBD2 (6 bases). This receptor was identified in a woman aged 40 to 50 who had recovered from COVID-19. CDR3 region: CASSEMGNWGAYNEQFF. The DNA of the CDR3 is TGTGCCAGCAGTGAAATGGGGAATTGGGGGGCCTACAATGAGCAGTTCTTC.